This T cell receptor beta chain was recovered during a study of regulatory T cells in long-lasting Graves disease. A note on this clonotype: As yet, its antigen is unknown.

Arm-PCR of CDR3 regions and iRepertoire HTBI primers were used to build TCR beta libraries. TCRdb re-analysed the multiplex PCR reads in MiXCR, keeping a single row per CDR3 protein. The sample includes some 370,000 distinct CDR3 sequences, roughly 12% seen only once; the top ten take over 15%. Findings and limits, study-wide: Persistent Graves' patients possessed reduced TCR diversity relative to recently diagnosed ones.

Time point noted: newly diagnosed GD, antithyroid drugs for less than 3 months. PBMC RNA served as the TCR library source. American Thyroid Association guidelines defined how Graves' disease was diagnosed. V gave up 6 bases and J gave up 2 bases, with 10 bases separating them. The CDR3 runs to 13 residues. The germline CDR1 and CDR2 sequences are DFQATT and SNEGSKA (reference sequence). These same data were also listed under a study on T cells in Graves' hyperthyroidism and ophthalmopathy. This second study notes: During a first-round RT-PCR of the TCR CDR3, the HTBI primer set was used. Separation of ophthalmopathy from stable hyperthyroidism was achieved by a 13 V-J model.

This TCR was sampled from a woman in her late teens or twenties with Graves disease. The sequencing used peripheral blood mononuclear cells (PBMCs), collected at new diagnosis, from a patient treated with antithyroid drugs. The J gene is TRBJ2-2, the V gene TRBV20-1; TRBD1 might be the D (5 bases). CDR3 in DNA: TGCAGTGCCCCGTGGGGCAACACCGGGGAGCTGTTTTTT. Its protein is CSAPWGNTGELFF.